The 3 T cell receptor beta chains listed next were all sequenced from one sample in a study of blood T cell repertoires in COVID-19. Profiled with immunoSEQ multiplex PCR; TCRdb holds only in-frame clones, not every one. The top ten clones hold under 4% of a sample with about 200,000 clones, 65% to 85% of them seen once. Sequencing used PBMCs or T cells enriched from blood (not recorded which). Receptors originate from a woman under 40 who had been exposed to COVID-19.

The V gene is TRBV19, the J gene TRBJ1-4; a possible D gene is TRBD1 (6 bases). From germline, CDR1 is LNHDA and CDR2 SQIVND (reference sequence). V was pared by 3 bases and J by 8 bases, with 10 bases between. This CDR3 comprises 13 residues. DNA for the CDR3: TGTGCCAGTAGTATGGACAGCGAGGAAAAACTGTTTTTT. It is translated as CASSMDSEEKLFF.

Worth noting for this clone: A junction boundary mismatches the germline segment, possibly from a read error. CDR3 DNA sequence: TGTGCCAGCAGTTTGAATCCGACAGGAGGAAGATTC. It codes for CASSLNPTGGRF. The V call is TRBV12-3 or TRBV12-4, the J call TRBJ1-2; the D gene is possibly TRBD1 (6 bases). The CDR3 runs 12 residues.

The chain is built from TRBV7-2 and TRBJ2-3, with D possibly being TRBD1 (5 bases). CDR1 is SGHTA and CDR2 is FQGNSA in the germline V gene. The CDR3 length is 15 residues. V lost 1 base to trimming and J lost 0 bases, with 8 bases between them. The CDR3 is CASSLGQSSTDTQYF. Here the CDR3 DNA reads TGTGCCAGCAGCTTAGGACAGAGTAGCACAGATACGCAGTATTTT.